This T cell receptor (beta chain) was obtained from a study of OX40 agonist ivuxolimab in advanced cancers. Findings and caveats of the study: Dose levels from 0.1 to 3.0 mg/kg saw CD4+ and CD8+ blood T cells expand clonally by week 6.

To note about this clone: The antigen is undetermined.

CDR1 is MNHNS, CDR2 SASEGT, per germline. The junction had 6 bases not matched to a gene; V was cut back by 5 bases and J by 10 bases. The CDR3 runs to 14 residues. Generated by immunoSEQ multiplex PCR, the TCRdb table keeps only in-frame clones and is missing some. Of 75,000 to 80,000 clones in the sample, roughly 87% were seen once. This sequence was found in an adult with an advanced solid tumor such as melanoma, head and neck, liver or kidney cancer. This chain joins TRBV6-1 and TRBJ2-1; 12 bases map to TRBD2. The starting material was CD4+ or CD8+ T cells sorted from blood, obtained in a trial of the OX40 agonist ivuxolimab. The DNA for the CDR3 is TGTGCCAGCAGTAGACTAGCGGGGGTCTGGGAGCAGTTCTTC. Its translation: CASSRLAGVWEQFF.